The clone carrying this T cell receptor beta chain was recorded a few times. The antigen is undetermined. The CDR3 has 18 residues. Deletions cut 5 bases from V and 0 bases from J, with 20 bases between. Germline CDR1 is SEHNR and CDR2 is FQNEAQ (reference sequence). This sample stems from a study of T cells in Graves' hyperthyroidism and ophthalmopathy. Points from the study as a whole: In the analysis, a 13 V-J model separated ophthalmopathy from stable hyperthyroidism.

RNA transcripts yielded amplified TCR beta CDR3 regions. TCR CDR3 underwent first-round RT-PCR with the HTBI primer set. MiXCR, run by TCRdb on the multiplex PCR reads, gives a single entry per CDR3 protein. The data hold 600,000 or so distinct CDR3 sequences, with approximately 15% observed a single time. This TCR came from a woman in her late teens or twenties with Graves' ophthalmopathy. Sequencing was done on a sample of blood. V and J are TRBV7-9 and TRBJ2-4; D possibly matches TRBD1 or TRBD2 (5 bases each). The CDR3 loop reads CASSHRDLYLLAKNIQYF. In DNA form, the CDR3 reads TGTGCCAGCAGCCACCGGGACCTATACCTTCTAGCCAAAAACATTCAGTACTTC.